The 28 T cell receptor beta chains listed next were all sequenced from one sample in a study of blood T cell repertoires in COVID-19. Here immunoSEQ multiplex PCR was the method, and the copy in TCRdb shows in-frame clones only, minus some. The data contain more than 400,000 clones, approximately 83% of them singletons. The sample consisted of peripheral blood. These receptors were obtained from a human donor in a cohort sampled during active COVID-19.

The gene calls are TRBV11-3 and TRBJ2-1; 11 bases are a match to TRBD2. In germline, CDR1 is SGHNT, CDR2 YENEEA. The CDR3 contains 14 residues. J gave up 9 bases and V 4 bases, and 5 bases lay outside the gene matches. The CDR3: CASSSGLAVGEQFF. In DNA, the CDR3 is TGTGCCAGCAGCTCGGGACTAGCGGTCGGTGAGCAGTTCTTC.

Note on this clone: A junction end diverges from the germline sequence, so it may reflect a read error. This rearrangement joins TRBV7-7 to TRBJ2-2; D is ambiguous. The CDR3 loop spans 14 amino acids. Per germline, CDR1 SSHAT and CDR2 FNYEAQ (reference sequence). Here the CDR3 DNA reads TGTGCTAGCAGCCCCGGGTCCTACACCGGGGAGCTGTTTTTT. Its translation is CASSPGSYTGELFF.

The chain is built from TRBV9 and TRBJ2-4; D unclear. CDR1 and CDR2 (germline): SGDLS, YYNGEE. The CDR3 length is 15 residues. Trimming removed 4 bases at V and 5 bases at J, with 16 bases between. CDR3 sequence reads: CASSPRVGGENIQYF. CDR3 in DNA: TGTGCCAGCAGCCCTCGCGTTGGCGGAGAAAACATTCAGTACTTC.

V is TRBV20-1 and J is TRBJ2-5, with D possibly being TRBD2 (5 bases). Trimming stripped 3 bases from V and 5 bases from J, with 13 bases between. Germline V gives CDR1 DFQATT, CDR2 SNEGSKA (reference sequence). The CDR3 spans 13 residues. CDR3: CSASYREKETQYF. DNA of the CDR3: TGCAGTGCTAGTTATAGGGAGAAGGAGACCCAGTACTTC.

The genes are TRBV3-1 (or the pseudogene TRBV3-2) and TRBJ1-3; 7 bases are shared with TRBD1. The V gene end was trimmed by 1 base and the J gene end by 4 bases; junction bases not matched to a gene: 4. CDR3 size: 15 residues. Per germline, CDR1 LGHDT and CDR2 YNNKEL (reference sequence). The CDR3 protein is CASSQGTGVGNTIYF. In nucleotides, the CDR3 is TGTGCCAGCAGCCAAGGTACAGGGGTCGGAAACACCATATATTTT.

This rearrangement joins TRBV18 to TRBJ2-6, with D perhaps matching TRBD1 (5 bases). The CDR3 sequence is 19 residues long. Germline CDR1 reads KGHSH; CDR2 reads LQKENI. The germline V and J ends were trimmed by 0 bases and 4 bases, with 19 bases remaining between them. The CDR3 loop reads CASSPPATQGETGANVLTF. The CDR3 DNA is TGTGCCAGCTCACCACCGGCCACTCAGGGCGAGACAGGGGCCAACGTCCTGACTTTC.

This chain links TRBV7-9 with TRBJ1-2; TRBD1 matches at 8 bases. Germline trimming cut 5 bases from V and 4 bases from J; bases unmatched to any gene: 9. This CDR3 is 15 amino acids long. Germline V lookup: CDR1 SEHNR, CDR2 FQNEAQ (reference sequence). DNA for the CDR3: TGTGCCAGCAGCACCTCGGGACAGGAGTTCTATGGCTACACCTTC. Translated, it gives CASSTSGQEFYGYTF. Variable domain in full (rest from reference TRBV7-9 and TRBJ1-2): DTGVSQNPRHKITKRGQNVTFRCDPISEHNRLYWYRQTLGQGPEFLTYFQNEAQLEKSRLLSDRFSAERPKGSFSTLEIQRTEQGDSAMYLCASSTSGQEFYGYTFGSGTRLTVV.

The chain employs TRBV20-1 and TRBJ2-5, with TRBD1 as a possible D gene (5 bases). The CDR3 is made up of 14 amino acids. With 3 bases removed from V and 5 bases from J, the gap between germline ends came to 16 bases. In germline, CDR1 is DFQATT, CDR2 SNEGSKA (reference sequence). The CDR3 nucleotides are TGCAGTGCTAGTGTTCCTCAGGGAAGGGAGACCCAGTACTTC. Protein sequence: CSASVPQGRETQYF.

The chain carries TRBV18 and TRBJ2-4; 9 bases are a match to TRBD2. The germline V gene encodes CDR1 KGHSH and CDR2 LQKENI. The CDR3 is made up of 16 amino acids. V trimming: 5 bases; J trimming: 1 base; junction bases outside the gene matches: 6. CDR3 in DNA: TGTGCCAGCTCATCTCTAGCGGGATTCGCCAAAAACATTCAGTACTTC. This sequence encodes CASSSLAGFAKNIQYF.

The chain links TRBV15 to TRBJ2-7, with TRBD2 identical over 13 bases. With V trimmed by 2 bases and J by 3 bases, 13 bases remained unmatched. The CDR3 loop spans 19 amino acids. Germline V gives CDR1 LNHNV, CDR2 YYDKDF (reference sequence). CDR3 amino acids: CATSRKLPSTSGRNYEQYF. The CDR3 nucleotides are TGTGCCACCAGCAGAAAATTACCTTCGACTAGCGGGAGGAACTACGAGCAGTACTTC. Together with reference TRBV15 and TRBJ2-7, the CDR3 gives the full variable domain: DAMVIQNPRYQVTQFGKPVTLSCSQTLNHNVMYWYQQKSSQAPKLLFHYYDKDFNNEADTPDNFQSRRPNTSFCFLDIRSPGLGDTAMYLCATSRKLPSTSGRNYEQYFGPGTRLTVT.

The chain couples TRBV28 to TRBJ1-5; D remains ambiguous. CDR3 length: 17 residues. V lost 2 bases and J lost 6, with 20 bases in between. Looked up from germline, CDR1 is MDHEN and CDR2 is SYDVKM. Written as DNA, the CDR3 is TGTGCCAGCAGTTTAGGTTGGGGAGGGTTGGAGGGTCAGCCCCAGCATTTT. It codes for CASSLGWGGLEGQPQHF. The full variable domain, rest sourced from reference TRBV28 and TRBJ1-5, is DVKVTQSSRYLVKRTGEKVFLECVQDMDHENMFWYRQDPGLGLRLIYFSYDVKMKEKGDIPEGYSVSREKKERFSLILESASTNQTSMYLCASSLGWGGLEGQPQHFGDGTRLSIL.

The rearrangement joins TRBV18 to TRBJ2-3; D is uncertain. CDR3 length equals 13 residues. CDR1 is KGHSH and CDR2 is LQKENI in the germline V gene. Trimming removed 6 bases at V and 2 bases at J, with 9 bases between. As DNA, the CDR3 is TGTGCCAGCTCTTTGCGATCCACAGATACGCAGTATTTT. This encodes CASSLRSTDTQYF.

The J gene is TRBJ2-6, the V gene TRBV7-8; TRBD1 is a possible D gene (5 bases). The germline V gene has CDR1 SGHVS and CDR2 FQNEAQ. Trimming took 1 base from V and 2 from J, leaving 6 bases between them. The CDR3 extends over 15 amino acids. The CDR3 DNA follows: TGTGCCAGCAGCTTAGTCAGGGCTGGGGCCAACGTCCTGACTTTC. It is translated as CASSLVRAGANVLTF.

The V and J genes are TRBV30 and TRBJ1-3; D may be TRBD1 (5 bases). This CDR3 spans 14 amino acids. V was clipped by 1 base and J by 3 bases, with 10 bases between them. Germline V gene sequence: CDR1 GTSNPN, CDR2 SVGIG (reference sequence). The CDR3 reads CAWSGGGVGNTIYF. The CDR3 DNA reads TGTGCCTGGAGTGGGGGAGGGGTTGGAAACACCATATATTTT.

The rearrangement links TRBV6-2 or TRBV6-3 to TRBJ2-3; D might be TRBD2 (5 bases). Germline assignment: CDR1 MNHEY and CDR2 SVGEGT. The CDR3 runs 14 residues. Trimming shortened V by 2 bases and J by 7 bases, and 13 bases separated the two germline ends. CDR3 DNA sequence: TGTGCCAGCAGTTACCGACCGGGAATGAATACGCAGTATTTT. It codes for CASSYRPGMNTQYF.

CDR3 protein: CASGGLANTDTQYF. As DNA, the CDR3 is TGTGCCAGTGGGGGACTAGCGAACACAGATACGCAGTATTTT. J is TRBJ2-3 and V is TRBV19; the match to TRBD2 covers 10 bases. V lost 8 bases to trimming and J lost 2 bases; unmatched junction nucleotides: 4. The CDR3 covers 14 residues. Germline CDR1 is LNHDA and CDR2 is SQIVND (reference sequence).

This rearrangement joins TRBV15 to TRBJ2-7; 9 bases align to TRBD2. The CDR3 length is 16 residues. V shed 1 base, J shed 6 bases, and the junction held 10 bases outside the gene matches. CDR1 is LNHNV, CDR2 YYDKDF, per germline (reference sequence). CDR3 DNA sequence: TGTGCCACCAGCAGAGGACCGACTAGCGGACCGGGCGAGCAGTACTTC. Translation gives CATSRGPTSGPGEQYF.

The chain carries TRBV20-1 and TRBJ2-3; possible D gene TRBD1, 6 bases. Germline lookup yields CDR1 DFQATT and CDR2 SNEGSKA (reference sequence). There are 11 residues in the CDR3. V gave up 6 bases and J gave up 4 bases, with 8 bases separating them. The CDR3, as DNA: TGCAGTGCCGCAGGGGCAGATACGCAGTATTTT. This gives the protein CSAAGADTQYF.

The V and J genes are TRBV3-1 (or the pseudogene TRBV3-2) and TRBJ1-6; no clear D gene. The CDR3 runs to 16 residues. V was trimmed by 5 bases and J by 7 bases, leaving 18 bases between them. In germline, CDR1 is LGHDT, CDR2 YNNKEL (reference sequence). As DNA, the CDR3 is TGTGCCAGCAGCGAATACTCAGGAACGATCAATTCACCCCTCCACTTT. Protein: CASSEYSGTINSPLHF.

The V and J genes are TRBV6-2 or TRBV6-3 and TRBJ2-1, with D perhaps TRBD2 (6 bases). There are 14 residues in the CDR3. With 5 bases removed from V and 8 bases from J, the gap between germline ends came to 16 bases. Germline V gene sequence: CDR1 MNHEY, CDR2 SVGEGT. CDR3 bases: TGTGCCAGCAGTCGTTGGGGTAGGGAGGATGAGCAGTTCTTC. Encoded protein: CASSRWGREDEQFF.

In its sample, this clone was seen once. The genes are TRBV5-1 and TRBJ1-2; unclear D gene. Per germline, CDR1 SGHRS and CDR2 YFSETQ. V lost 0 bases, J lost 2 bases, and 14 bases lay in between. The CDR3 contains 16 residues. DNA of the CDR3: TGCGCCAGCAGCTTGGATGACGGACGGGAGAACTATGGCTACACCTTC. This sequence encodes CASSLDDGRENYGYTF.

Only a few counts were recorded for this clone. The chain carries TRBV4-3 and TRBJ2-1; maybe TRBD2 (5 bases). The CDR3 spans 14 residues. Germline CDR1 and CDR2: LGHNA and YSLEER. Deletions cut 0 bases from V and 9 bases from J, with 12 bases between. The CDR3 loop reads CASSQERLTVEQFF. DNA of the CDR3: TGCGCCAGCAGCCAAGAGAGACTAACGGTTGAGCAGTTCTTC.

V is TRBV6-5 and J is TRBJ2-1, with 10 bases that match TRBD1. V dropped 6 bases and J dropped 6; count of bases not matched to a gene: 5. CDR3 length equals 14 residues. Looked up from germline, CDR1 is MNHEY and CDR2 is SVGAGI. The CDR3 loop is CASRIGTGVNEQFF. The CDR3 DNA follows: TGTGCCAGCAGAATCGGGACAGGGGTCAATGAGCAGTTCTTC.

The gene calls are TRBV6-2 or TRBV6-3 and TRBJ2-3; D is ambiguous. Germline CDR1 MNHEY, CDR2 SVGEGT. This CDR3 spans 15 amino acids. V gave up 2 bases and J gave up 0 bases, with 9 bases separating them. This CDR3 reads CASSYEATSTDTQYF. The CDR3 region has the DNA TGTGCCAGCAGTTACGAGGCGACTAGCACAGATACGCAGTATTTT.

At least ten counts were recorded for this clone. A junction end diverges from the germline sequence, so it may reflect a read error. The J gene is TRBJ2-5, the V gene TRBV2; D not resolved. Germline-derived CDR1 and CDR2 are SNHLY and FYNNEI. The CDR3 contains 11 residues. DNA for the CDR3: TGTGCCAGCAATGAACGAGAGACCCAGTACTTC. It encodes CASNERETQYF.

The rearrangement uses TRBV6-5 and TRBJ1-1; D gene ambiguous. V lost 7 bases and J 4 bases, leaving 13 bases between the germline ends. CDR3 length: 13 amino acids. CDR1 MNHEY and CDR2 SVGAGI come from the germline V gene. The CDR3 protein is CASNNEGSTEAFF. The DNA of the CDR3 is TGTGCCAGCAATAATGAGGGCTCCACTGAAGCTTTCTTT.

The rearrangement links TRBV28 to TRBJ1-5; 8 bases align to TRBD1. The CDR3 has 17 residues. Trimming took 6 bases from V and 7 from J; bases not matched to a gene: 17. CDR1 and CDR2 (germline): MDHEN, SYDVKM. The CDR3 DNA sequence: TGTGCCAGCAGCAGACCAGGGGGCTTAGGAAGTACGCAGCCCCAGCATTTT. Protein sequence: CASSRPGGLGSTQPQHF.

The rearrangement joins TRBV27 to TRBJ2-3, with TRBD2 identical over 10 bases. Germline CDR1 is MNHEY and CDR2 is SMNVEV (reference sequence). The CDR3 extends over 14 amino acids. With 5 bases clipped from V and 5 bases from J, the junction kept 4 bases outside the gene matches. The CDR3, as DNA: TGTGCCAGCAGTAGCGGGAGGGGCGTAGATACGCAGTATTTT. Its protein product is CASSSGRGVDTQYF.